Described below is a single T cell receptor beta chain sequence and its context. As for time point: peripheral blood 6 weeks after treatment start. Looked up from germline, CDR1 is MNHNS and CDR2 is SASEGT. With 0 bases clipped from V and 4 bases from J, the junction kept 5 bases outside the gene matches. The CDR3 is 15 residues long. Repertoires were generated with immunoSEQ multiplex PCR, while TCRdb's copy carries only in-frame clones and drops some. This sample has tens of thousands of clones, with around 90% found just once. These data originate in a study of PD-L1 blockade in urothelial cancer. The V gene is TRBV6-1, the J gene TRBJ2-5; 7 bases are a match to TRBD2. This TCR derives from a man aged 65-85 years with urothelial cancer. The input for sequencing was PBMCs, taken around atezolizumab (anti-PD-L1) treatment. In DNA, the CDR3 is TGTGCCAGCAGTGAAGCTGGCAGGGAGGGAGAGACCCAGTACTTC. Amino acid sequence: CASSEAGREGETQYF.